The 29 T cell receptor beta chains below all came from one sample that was sequenced in a study of blood T cell repertoires in COVID-19. Repertoires were generated with immunoSEQ multiplex PCR, while TCRdb's copy carries only in-frame clones and drops some. Found here are 200,000 to 250,000 clones, approximately 80% of them singletons; the top ten hold 10%. Material for sequencing was peripheral blood. These receptors originate from a woman of 80 years or more with acute or convalescent COVID-19.

This clone showed up just a few times. V usage is TRBV19 and J usage is TRBJ2-7, with a possible D match to TRBD1 (6 bases). CDR3 length equals 15 residues. Germline V gene sequence: CDR1 LNHDA, CDR2 SQIVND (reference sequence). V lost 5 bases to trimming and J lost 6 bases, with 20 bases between them. CDR3 amino acids: CASSHADRIGSEQYF. For the CDR3, the DNA is TGTGCCAGTAGTCACGCGGACAGAATTGGCTCCGAGCAGTACTTC.

The chain links TRBV3-1 (or the pseudogene TRBV3-2) to TRBJ2-7; a possible D gene is TRBD1 (6 bases). Germline CDR1 and CDR2: LGHDT and YNNKEL (reference sequence). This CDR3 region has 14 residues. V shed 1 base and J shed 3 bases, with 10 bases lying between them. The DNA for the CDR3 is TGTGCCAGCAGCCAAGGAGGGGGAATCTACGAGCAGTACTTC. Amino acids: CASSQGGGIYEQYF.

The chain has TRBV5-4 and TRBJ2-7; 11 positions match TRBD1. This CDR3 is 15 amino acids long. V gave up 2 bases and J gave up 2 bases; unmatched junction bases: 3. The V gene's germline CDR1 is SGHNT and CDR2 YYREEE (reference sequence). As DNA, the CDR3 is TGTGCCAGCAGCTTACCGGGACAGGGGGCCTACGAGCAGTACTTC. Protein product: CASSLPGQGAYEQYF. The full variable domain, its missing parts supplied by reference TRBV5-4 and TRBJ2-7, is ETGVTQSPTHLIKTRGQQVTLRCSSQSGHNTVSWYQQALGQGPQFIFQYYREEENGRGNFPPRFSGLQFPNYSSELNVNALELDDSALYLCASSLPGQGAYEQYFGPGTRLTVT.

This clone was found a few times. Germline and junction disagree at one end, which may indicate a read error. CDR3 amino acids: CASTLDSSSYGYTF. In nucleotides, the CDR3 is TGTGCCAGCACCTTAGACAGCTCCTCCTATGGCTACACCTTC. The V and J genes are TRBV7-9 and TRBJ1-2, with a possible D match to TRBD1 (5 bases). This CDR3 has 14 amino acids. Germline V lookup: CDR1 SEHNR, CDR2 FQNEAQ (reference sequence).

The V and J genes are TRBV6-5 and TRBJ2-7; TRBD2 agrees at 7 bases. The CDR3 totals 15 residues. Germline V gene sequence: CDR1 MNHEY, CDR2 SVGAGI. With 6 bases clipped from V and 4 bases from J, the junction kept 12 bases outside the gene matches. The CDR3 protein is CASSRGLVEAYEQYF. The CDR3 coding sequence is TGTGCCAGCAGCAGAGGACTAGTAGAGGCTTACGAGCAGTACTTC.

J is TRBJ1-2 and V is TRBV6-1; a possible D gene is TRBD1 (5 bases). V was shortened by 4 bases and J by 4 bases, with 19 bases between the two germline ends. Germline CDR1 MNHNS, CDR2 SASEGT. This CDR3 is 16 amino acids long. This chain's CDR3 is CASSAQVLWGGYGYTF. In DNA, the CDR3 is TGTGCCAGCAGTGCACAAGTCCTCTGGGGGGGCTATGGCTACACCTTC.

The chain recombines TRBV6-5 with TRBJ2-2; the match to TRBD2 covers 8 bases. V lost 2 bases to trimming and J lost 4 bases; unmatched junction nucleotides: 3. The CDR3 is 15 residues long. Per germline, CDR1 MNHEY and CDR2 SVGAGI. The CDR3 DNA reads TGTGCCAGCAGTTACGGTACTAGCGGCACCGGGGAGCTGTTTTTT. Translating gives CASSYGTSGTGELFF.

CDR3 sequence reads: CASSLRDLLYEQYF. The CDR3 coding sequence is TGTGCCAGCAGCCTGAGGGACTTACTTTACGAGCAGTACTTC. The V and J genes are TRBV11-2 and TRBJ2-7; tentatively, D is TRBD2 (6 bases). V was trimmed by 5 bases and J by 4 bases, leaving 15 bases between them. Looked up from germline, CDR1 is SGHAT and CDR2 is FQNNGV. The CDR3 loop spans 14 amino acids.

This rearrangement joins TRBV6-6 to TRBJ1-5, with 7 nucleotides matching TRBD1. Germline V lookup: CDR1 MNHNY, CDR2 SVGAGI (reference sequence). The V and J ends lost 0 bases and 4 bases, in that order; junction bases with no gene match: 0. The CDR3 is 14 residues long. CDR3 in DNA: TGTGCCAGCAGTTACTCGACAGGGAATCAGCCCCAGCATTTT. It specifies CASSYSTGNQPQHF.

The chain uses TRBV7-3 and TRBJ1-6; no clear D gene. V dropped 2 bases and J dropped 7 bases, with 3 bases sitting between them. Germline CDR1 is SGHTA and CDR2 is FQGTGA. CDR3 length equals 12 residues. The CDR3 sequence is CASSLQNSPLHF. The CDR3 DNA is TGTGCCAGCAGCTTACAGAATTCACCCCTCCACTTT.

This chain links TRBV5-4 with TRBJ2-3; 8 nucleotides match TRBD2. The V gene end was trimmed by 4 bases and the J gene end by 0 bases; junction bases not matched to a gene: 7. The CDR3 length is 16 residues. Germline V gene data show CDR1 as SGHNT and CDR2 as YYREEE (reference sequence). DNA of the CDR3: TGTGCCAGCAGCCAAACTAGCGGACGTAGCACAGATACGCAGTATTTT. Translating it yields CASSQTSGRSTDTQYF.

V is TRBV7-9 and J is TRBJ1-2; D gene unclear. The V end was cut by 7 bases, the J end by 4 bases, with 13 bases between. The CDR3 sequence is 13 residues long. Per germline, CDR1 SEHNR and CDR2 FQNEAQ (reference sequence). This CDR3 is CASTPVTGYGYTF. CDR3 DNA sequence: TGTGCCAGCACCCCTGTCACGGGCTATGGCTACACCTTC.

This chain joins TRBV6-2 or TRBV6-3 and TRBJ1-1, with no clear D. Trimming took 5 bases from V and 4 from J, leaving 14 bases between them. CDR1 is MNHEY, CDR2 SVGEGT, per germline. The CDR3 length is 14 residues. This CDR3 reads CASSPVPRVTEAFF. CDR3 nucleotide sequence: TGTGCCAGCAGTCCGGTGCCGAGGGTCACTGAAGCTTTCTTT.

J is TRBJ1-1 and V is TRBV30; possible D gene TRBD1, 6 bases. Germline V gives CDR1 GTSNPN, CDR2 SVGIG (reference sequence). V was cut by 2 bases and J by 2 bases, with 9 bases left in between. CDR3 length: 13 residues. In DNA, the CDR3 is TGTGCCTGGAGTAGGGGGGGTAACACTGAAGCTTTCTTT. It translates to CAWSRGGNTEAFF.

In its sample, this clone was seen once. CDR3 nucleotide sequence: TGTGCCTGGGGGACAGGATTGAGCACTGAAGCTTTCTTT. It yields the protein CAWGTGLSTEAFF. The chain joins TRBV30 to TRBJ1-1; 8 nucleotides agree with TRBD1. V lost 5 bases, J lost 4 bases, and 6 bases stayed unmatched. Per the germline V gene, CDR1 is GTSNPN and CDR2 is SVGIG (reference sequence). The CDR3 totals 13 residues.

The chain uses TRBV19 and TRBJ1-2; 8 bases are shared with TRBD1. CDR3 length equals 16 residues. Germline V gene data show CDR1 as LNHDA and CDR2 as SQIVND (reference sequence). J gave up 0 bases and V 5 bases, and 8 bases lay outside the gene matches. The CDR3 DNA is TGTGCCAGTAGTTCCAGGACAGGGTACCCTAACTATGGCTACACCTTC. Its translation is CASSSRTGYPNYGYTF.

The chain couples TRBV9 to TRBJ1-1, with 7 bases fitting TRBD1. The length of the CDR3 is 16 residues. Looked up from germline, CDR1 is SGDLS and CDR2 is YYNGEE. V lost 0 bases and J lost 4; bases outside the gene matches: 9. The CDR3 loop is CASSVGVGGGTTEAFF. CDR3 DNA: TGTGCCAGCAGCGTAGGAGTCGGAGGGGGCACCACTGAAGCTTTCTTT.

The chain joins TRBV29-1 to TRBJ2-7, with a tentative D call TRBD1 (6 bases). The CDR3 runs 12 residues. CDR1 and CDR2 (germline): SQVTM, ANQGSEA. Between the trimmed V and J ends, which lost 4 bases and 3 bases, there was a span of 10 bases. The DNA for the CDR3 is TGCAGCGTTGGGGCAGGGGTCTACGAGCAGTACTTC. Its translation is CSVGAGVYEQYF.

This chain joins TRBV7-2 and TRBJ1-4; D gene ambiguous. The CDR3 sequence is 15 residues long. Germline V gene sequence: CDR1 SGHTA, CDR2 FQGNSA. V dropped 1 base and J dropped 0 bases, with 6 bases sitting between them. The CDR3: CASSLVQSTNEKLFF. The CDR3, as DNA: TGTGCCAGCAGCTTAGTACAGTCAACTAATGAAAAACTGTTTTTT.

This clone was observed once. The chain employs TRBV7-9 and TRBJ1-4, with 7 bases aligning to TRBD1. CDR3 length equals 16 residues. The germline V gene encodes CDR1 SEHNR and CDR2 FQNEAQ (reference sequence). J gave up 4 bases and V 3 bases, and 8 bases lay outside the gene matches. This chain's CDR3 is CASSFEGTGVNEKLFF. The CDR3 bases are TGTGCCAGCAGCTTTGAGGGTACAGGGGTTAATGAAAAACTGTTTTTT.

The rearrangement uses TRBV19 and TRBJ1-2, with a weak D call TRBD1 (5 bases). Trimming took off 7 bases at V and 5 bases at J, with 20 bases between the two ends. This CDR3 has 15 residues. The germline V gene encodes CDR1 LNHDA and CDR2 SQIVND (reference sequence). CDR3 DNA: TGTGCCAGTACCGCCCTACAGGTCGCTGGGTATGGCTACACCTTC. Its protein is CASTALQVAGYGYTF.

This clone was picked up a small number of times. The chain combines TRBV2 with TRBJ2-5, with 7 bases lining up with TRBD2. The CDR3 totals 13 residues. With 6 bases clipped from V and 2 bases from J, the junction kept 3 bases outside the gene matches. CDR1 and CDR2 from the germline V gene are SNHLY and FYNNEI. DNA of the CDR3: TGTGCCAGCAGCCGCGGGGGACAAGAGACCCAGTACTTC. This codes for CASSRGGQETQYF.

V is TRBV6-2 or TRBV6-3 and J is TRBJ2-2; D gene uncertain. CDR1 and CDR2 (germline): MNHEY, SVGEGT. There are 11 residues in the CDR3. Deletions cut 5 bases from V and 5 bases from J, with 3 bases between. In DNA form, the CDR3 reads TGTGCCAGCAGTCTGACCGGGGAGCTGTTTTTT. Its protein is CASSLTGELFF.

CDR3 loop: CASSSDRAGNQPQHF. The CDR3 nucleotides are TGTGCCAGCAGCTCGGACAGGGCCGGCAATCAGCCCCAGCATTTT. The V call is TRBV7-9, the J call TRBJ1-5, with TRBD1 matching over 8 bases. Germline CDR1 SEHNR, CDR2 FQNEAQ (reference sequence). The CDR3 runs 15 residues. V shed 4 bases and J 2 bases; nucleotides not matched to a gene: 4.

The CDR3 reads CASRSPGQGMREQYF. The CDR3, as DNA: TGTGCCAGCAGATCACCGGGACAGGGGATGAGGGAGCAGTACTTC. The chain has TRBV7-2 and TRBJ2-7, with 10 bases aligning to TRBD1. CDR3 length equals 15 residues. The junction had 12 bases not matched to a gene; V was cut back by 6 bases and J by 7 bases. Germline CDR1 and CDR2: SGHTA and FQGNSA. Using reference TRBV7-2 and TRBJ2-7 for the parts outside the CDR3, the full variable domain is GAGVSQSPSNKVTEKGKDVELRCDPISGHTALYWYRQSLGQGLEFLIYFQGNSAPDKSGLPSDRFSAERTGGSVSTLTIQRTQQEDSAVYLCASRSPGQGMREQYFGPGTRLTVT.

This clone was detected only a few times. The chain joins TRBV3-1 (or the pseudogene TRBV3-2) to TRBJ2-7; tentative D call: TRBD1 (7 bases). The germline V gene encodes CDR1 LGHDT and CDR2 YNNKEL (reference sequence). The CDR3 covers 15 residues. V gave up 5 bases and J gave up 6 bases, with 20 bases separating them. The CDR3 bases are TGTGCCAGCAGCTCCGGCACGGAGGGGGCCGGCGAGCAGTACTTC. Translating gives CASSSGTEGAGEQYF.

In its sample, this clone was seen once. CDR3 amino acids: CASSLSRQGNEKLFF. As DNA, the CDR3 is TGTGCCAGCAGTTTATCAAGGCAGGGTAATGAAAAACTGTTTTTT. This chain connects TRBV28 to TRBJ1-4; TRBD1 might be the D (5 bases). CDR1 and CDR2 (germline): MDHEN, SYDVKM. This CDR3 spans 15 amino acids. Trimming removed 1 base at V and 4 bases at J, with 10 bases between. The full variable domain, rest sourced from reference TRBV28 and TRBJ1-4, is DVKVTQSSRYLVKRTGEKVFLECVQDMDHENMFWYRQDPGLGLRLIYFSYDVKMKEKGDIPEGYSVSREKKERFSLILESASTNQTSMYLCASSLSRQGNEKLFFGSGTQLSVL.

V is TRBV5-6 and J is TRBJ2-3, with D unresolved. The germline V and J ends were trimmed by 2 bases and 4 bases, with 8 bases remaining between them. From germline, CDR1 is SGHDT and CDR2 YYEEEE. The CDR3 is 13 residues long. The CDR3 here is CASSLWSSDTQYF. In DNA, the CDR3 is TGTGCCAGCAGCTTATGGAGTTCAGATACGCAGTATTTT.

The J gene is TRBJ2-2, the V gene TRBV3-1 (or the pseudogene TRBV3-2); TRBD2 agrees at 8 bases. The germline V gene encodes CDR1 LGHDT and CDR2 YNNKEL (reference sequence). V was pared by 4 bases and J by 6 bases, with 7 bases of the junction left unmatched. The CDR3 extends over 15 amino acids. The CDR3 DNA is TGTGCCAGCAGCCGCCTCGGGGGGGCGCCCGGGGAGCTGTTTTTT. Encoded protein: CASSRLGGAPGELFF.